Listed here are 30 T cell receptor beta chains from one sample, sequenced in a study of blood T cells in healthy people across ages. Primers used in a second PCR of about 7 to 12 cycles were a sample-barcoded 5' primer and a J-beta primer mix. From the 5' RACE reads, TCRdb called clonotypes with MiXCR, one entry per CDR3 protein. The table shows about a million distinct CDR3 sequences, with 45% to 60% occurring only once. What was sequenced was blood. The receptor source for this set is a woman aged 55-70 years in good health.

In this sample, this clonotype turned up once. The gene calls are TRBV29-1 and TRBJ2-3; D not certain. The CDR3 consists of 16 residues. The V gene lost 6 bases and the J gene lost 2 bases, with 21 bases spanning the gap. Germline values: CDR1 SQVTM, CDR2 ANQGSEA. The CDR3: CSVKGSVTGSTDTQYF. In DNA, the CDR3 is TGCAGCGTCAAAGGGTCGGTCACCGGCTCCACAGATACGCAGTATTTT.

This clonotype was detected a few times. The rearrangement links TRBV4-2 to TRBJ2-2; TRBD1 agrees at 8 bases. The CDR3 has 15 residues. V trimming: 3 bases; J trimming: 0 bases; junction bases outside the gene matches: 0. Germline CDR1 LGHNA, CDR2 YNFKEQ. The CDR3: CASSQGQANTGELFF. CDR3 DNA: TGTGCCAGCAGCCAGGGACAGGCGAACACCGGGGAGCTGTTTTTT.

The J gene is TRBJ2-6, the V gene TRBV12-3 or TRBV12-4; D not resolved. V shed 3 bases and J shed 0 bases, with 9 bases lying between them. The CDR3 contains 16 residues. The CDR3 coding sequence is TGTGCCAGCAGTTTTTGGCAGTCCTCTGGGGCCAACGTCCTGACTTTC. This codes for CASSFWQSSGANVLTF.

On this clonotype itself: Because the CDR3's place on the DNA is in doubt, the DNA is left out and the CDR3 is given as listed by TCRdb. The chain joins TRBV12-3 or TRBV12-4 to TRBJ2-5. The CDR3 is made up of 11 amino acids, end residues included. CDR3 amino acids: CASSTSVTQYF.

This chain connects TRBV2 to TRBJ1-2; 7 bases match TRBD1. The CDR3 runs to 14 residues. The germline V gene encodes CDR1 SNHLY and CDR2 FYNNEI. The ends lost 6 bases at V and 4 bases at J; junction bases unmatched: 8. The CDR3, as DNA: TGTGCCAGCAGCCGACAGGGAGAGCGCTATGGCTACACCTTC. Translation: CASSRQGERYGYTF.

The DNA of the CDR3 is TGTGCCAGCAGCCCGGCCCAGTCGGGCCCGTACGAGCAGTACTTC. Amino acids: CASSPAQSGPYEQYF. The J gene is TRBJ2-7, the V gene TRBV14, with D unresolved. V lost 4 bases to trimming and J lost 4 bases, with 17 bases between them. Germline V gives CDR1 SGHDN, CDR2 FVKESK. This CDR3 spans 15 amino acids. The whole variable domain, remainder taken from reference TRBV14 and TRBJ2-7, is EAGVTQFPSHSVIEKGQTVTLRCDPISGHDNLYWYRRVMGKEIKFLLHFVKESKQDESGMPNNRFLAERTGGTYSTLKVQPAELEDSGVYFCASSPAQSGPYEQYFGPGTRLTVT.

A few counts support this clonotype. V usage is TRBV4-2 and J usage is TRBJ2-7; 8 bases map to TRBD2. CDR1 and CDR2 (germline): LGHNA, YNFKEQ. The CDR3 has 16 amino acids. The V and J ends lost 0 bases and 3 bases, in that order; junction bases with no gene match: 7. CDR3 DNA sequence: TGTGCCAGCAGCCAAGATTACGGGAGGGCGCACTACGAGCAGTACTTC. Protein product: CASSQDYGRAHYEQYF.

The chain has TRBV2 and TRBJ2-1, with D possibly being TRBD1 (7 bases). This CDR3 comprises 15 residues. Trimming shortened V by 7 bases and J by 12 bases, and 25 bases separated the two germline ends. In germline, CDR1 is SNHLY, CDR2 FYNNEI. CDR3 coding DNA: TGTGCCAGCATCGAGGGGCCCAATCAGGGGGGTCGGCAGTTCTTC. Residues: CASIEGPNQGGRQFF.

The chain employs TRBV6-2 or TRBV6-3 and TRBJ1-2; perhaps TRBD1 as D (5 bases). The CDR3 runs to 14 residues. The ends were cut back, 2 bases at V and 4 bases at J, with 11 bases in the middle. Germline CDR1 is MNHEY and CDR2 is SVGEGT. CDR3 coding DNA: TGTGCCAGCAGTTACCCGGGACGGCCCTATGGCTACACCTTC. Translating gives CASSYPGRPYGYTF.

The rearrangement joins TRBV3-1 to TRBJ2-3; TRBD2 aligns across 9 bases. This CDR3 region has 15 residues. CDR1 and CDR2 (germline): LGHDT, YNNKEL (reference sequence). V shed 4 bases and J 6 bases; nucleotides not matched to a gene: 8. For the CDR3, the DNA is TGTGCCAGCAGCCTCCTAGCGGGATCGAGGGATACGCAGTATTTT. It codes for CASSLLAGSRDTQYF.

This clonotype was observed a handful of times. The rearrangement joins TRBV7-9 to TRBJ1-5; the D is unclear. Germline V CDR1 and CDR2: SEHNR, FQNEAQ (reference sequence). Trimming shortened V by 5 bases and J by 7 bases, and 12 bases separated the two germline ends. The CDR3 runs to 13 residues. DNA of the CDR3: TGTGCCAGCAGCGAAAGTCGAGGGCAGCCCCAGCATTTT. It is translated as CASSESRGQPQHF.

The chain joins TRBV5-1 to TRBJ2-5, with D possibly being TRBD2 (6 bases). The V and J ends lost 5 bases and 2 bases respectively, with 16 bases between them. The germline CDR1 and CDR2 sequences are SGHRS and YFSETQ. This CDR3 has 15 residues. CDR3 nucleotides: TGCGCCAGCAGAAAATCGGGAGCCCCTCAAGAGACCCAGTACTTC. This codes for CASRKSGAPQETQYF.

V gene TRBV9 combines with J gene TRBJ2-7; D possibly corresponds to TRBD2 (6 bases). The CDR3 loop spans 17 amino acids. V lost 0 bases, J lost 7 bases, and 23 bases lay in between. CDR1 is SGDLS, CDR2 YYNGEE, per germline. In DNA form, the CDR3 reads TGTGCCAGCAGCGTAGAAGTCCCTGGGGGGTATTACAATGAGCAGTACTTC. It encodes CASSVEVPGGYYNEQYF.

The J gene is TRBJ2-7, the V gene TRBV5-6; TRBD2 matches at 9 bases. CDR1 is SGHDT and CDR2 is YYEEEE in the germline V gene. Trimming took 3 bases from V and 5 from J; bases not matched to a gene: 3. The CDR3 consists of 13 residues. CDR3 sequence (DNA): TGTGCCAGCAGCTGGGAGCGGGGGGACGAGCAGTACTTC. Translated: CASSWERGDEQYF.

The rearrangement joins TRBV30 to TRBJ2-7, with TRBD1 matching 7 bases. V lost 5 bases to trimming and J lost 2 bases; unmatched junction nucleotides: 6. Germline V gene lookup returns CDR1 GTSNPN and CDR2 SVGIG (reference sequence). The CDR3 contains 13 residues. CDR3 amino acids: CAWEGTETYEQYF. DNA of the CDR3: TGTGCCTGGGAAGGGACAGAAACCTACGAGCAGTACTTC.

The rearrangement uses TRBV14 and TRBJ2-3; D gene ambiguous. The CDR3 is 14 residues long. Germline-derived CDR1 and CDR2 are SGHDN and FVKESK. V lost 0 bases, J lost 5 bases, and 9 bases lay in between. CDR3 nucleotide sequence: TGTGCCAGCAGCCAAGATTTACACCGAGATACGCAGTATTTT. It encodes CASSQDLHRDTQYF.

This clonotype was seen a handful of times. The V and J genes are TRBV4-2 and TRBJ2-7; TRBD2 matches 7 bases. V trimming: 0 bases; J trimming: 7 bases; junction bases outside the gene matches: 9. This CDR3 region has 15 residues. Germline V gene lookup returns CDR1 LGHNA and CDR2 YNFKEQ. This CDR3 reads CASSQDGGRVWEQYF. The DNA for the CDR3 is TGTGCCAGCAGCCAAGATGGAGGGAGGGTGTGGGAGCAGTACTTC.

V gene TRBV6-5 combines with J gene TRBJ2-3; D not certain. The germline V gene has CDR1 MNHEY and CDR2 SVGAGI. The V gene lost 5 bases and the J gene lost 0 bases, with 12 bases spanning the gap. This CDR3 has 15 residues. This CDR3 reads CASSPGPSSTDTQYF. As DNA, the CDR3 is TGTGCCAGCAGTCCTGGGCCCTCTAGCACAGATACGCAGTATTTT.

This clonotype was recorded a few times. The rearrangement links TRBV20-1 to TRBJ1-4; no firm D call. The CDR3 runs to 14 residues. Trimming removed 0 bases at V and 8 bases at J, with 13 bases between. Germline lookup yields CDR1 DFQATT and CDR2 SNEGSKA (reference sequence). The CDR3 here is CSARDRQVGEKLFF. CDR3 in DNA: TGCAGTGCTAGAGATAGGCAGGTGGGGGAAAAACTGTTTTTT.

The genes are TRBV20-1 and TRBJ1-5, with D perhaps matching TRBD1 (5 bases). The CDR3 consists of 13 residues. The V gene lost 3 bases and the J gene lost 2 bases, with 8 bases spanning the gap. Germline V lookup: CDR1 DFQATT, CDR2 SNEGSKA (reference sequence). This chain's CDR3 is CSARGTGNQPQHF. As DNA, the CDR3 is TGCAGTGCTAGGGGGACGGGCAATCAGCCCCAGCATTTT.

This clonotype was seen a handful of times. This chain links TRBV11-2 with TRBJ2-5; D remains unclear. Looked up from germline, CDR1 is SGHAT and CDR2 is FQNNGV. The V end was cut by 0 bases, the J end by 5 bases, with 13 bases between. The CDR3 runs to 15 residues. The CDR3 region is CASSLDSAAWETQYF. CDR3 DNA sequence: TGTGCCAGCAGCTTAGATTCGGCAGCGTGGGAGACCCAGTACTTC.

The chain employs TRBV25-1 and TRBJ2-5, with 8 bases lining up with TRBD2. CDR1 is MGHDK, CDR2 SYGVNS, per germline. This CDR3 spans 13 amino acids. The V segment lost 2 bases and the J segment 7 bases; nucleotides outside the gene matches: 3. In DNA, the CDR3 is TGTGCCAGCAGTGAAGGCGCGGGAGGGACCCAGTACTTC. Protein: CASSEGAGGTQYF.

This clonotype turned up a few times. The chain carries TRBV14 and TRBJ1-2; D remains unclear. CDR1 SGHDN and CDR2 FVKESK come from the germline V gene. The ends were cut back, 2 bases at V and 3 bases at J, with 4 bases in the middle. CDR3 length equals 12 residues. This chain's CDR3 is CASSQRHYGYTF. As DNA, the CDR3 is TGTGCCAGCAGCCAAAGGCACTATGGCTACACCTTC.

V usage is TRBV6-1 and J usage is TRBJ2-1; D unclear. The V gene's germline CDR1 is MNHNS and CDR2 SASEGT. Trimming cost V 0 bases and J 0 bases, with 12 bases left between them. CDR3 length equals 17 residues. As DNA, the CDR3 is TGTGCCAGCAGTGAAGCGGCCCGGCAGGACTCCTACAATGAGCAGTTCTTC. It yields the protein CASSEAARQDSYNEQFF.

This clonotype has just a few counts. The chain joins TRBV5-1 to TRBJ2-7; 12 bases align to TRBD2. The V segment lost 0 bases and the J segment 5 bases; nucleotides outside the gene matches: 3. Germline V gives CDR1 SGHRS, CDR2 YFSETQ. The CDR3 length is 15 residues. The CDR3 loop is CASSLASGRAHEQYF. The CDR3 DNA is TGCGCCAGCAGCTTGGCTAGCGGGAGGGCTCACGAGCAGTACTTC.

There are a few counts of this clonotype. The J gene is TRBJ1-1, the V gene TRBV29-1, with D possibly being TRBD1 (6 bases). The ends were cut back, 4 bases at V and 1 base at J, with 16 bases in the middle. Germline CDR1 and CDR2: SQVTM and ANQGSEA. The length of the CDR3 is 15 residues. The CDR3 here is CSVGGARARNTEAFF. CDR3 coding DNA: TGCAGCGTTGGGGGGGCCCGGGCCAGGAACACTGAAGCTTTCTTT.

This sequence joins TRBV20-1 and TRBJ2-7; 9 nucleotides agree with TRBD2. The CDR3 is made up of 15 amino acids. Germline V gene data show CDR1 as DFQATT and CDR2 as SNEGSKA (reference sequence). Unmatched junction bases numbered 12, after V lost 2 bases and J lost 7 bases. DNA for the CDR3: TGCAGTGCTAGACCCATGCGGGAGGGATACAATGAGCAGTACTTC. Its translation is CSARPMREGYNEQYF.

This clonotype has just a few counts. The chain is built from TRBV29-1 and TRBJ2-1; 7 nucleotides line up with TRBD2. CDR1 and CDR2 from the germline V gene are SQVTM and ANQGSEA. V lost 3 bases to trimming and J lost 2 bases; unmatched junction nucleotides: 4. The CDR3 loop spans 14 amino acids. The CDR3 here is CSVEGGSTYNEQFF. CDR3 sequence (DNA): TGCAGCGTTGAGGGCGGGAGCACCTACAATGAGCAGTTCTTC.

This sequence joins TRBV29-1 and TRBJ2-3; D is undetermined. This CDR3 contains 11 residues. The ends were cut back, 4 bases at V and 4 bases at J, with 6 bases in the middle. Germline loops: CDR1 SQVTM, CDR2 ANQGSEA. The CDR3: CSVVEPDTQYF. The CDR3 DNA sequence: TGCAGCGTTGTGGAGCCAGATACGCAGTATTTT.

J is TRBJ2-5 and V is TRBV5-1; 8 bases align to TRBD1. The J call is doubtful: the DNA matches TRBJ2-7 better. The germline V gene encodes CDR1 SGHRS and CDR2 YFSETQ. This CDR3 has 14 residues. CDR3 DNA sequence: TGCGCCAGCAGCTTTAGGGACAGGCTAGGCGAGCAGTACTTC. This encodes CASSFRDRLGEQYF.